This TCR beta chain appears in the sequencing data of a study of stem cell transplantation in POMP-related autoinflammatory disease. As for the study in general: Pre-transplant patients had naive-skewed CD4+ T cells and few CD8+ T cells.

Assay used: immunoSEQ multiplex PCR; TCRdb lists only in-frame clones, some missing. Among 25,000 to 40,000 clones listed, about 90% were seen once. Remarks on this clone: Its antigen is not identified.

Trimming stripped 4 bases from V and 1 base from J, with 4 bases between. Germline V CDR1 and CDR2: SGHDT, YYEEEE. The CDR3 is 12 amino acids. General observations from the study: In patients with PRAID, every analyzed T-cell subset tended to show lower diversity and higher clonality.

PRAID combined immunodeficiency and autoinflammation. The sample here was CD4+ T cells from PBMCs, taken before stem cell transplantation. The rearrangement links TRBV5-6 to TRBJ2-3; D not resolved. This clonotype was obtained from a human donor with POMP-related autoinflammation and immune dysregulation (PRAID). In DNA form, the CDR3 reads TGTGCCAGCAGCAGGGGCACAGATACGCAGTATTTT. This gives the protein CASSRGTDTQYF.